Presented here are 21 T cell receptor beta chains from one specimen sequenced in a study of shared clonotypes between healthy human individuals. Data came from immunoSEQ multiplex PCR; TCRdb stores just in-frame clones and leaves some out. Of about 2,100,000 clones listed, approximately 94% are singletons. Positively selected for CCR7, the CD45RO-negative cells used as naive CD8 cells excluded terminally differentiated effector memory CD45RA+ cells. The specimen sequenced was naive CD8+ T cells from PBMCs. The receptor set was obtained from a man between 18 and 35 years old in good health. Some clones in this sample may be carry-over from other donors' samples.

CDR3 DNA: TGTGCCAGCAGCGCCGATGGACAGTCTGAAGCTTTCTTT. It yields the protein CASSADGQSEAFF. The chain carries TRBV9 and TRBJ1-1; D is possibly TRBD1 (6 bases). Germline values: CDR1 SGDLS, CDR2 YYNGEE. Between the trimmed V and J ends, which lost 3 bases and 6 bases, there was a span of 12 bases. The CDR3 covers 13 residues.

The chain carries TRBV28 and TRBJ2-4, with a possible D match to TRBD1 (6 bases). CDR3 size: 16 residues. The ends were cut back, 2 bases at V and 7 bases at J, with 18 bases in the middle. Germline CDR1 MDHEN, CDR2 SYDVKM. Here the CDR3 reads CASSLGPWGQRNIQYF. The CDR3 DNA reads TGTGCCAGCAGTTTAGGGCCCTGGGGGCAAAGGAACATTCAGTACTTC.

The J gene is TRBJ1-5, the V gene TRBV19, with 7 nucleotides matching TRBD1. CDR1 is LNHDA and CDR2 is SQIVND in the germline V gene (reference sequence). The CDR3 runs 13 residues. V gave up 7 bases and J gave up 6 bases; unmatched junction bases: 6. In nucleotides, the CDR3 is TGTGCCAGTACGGAACAGGGGACTCAGCCCCAGCATTTT. Amino acids: CASTEQGTQPQHF.

The chain carries TRBV4-3 and TRBJ1-5, with D unclear. The V end lost 5 bases, the J end lost 3 bases, and 11 bases lay between the germline ends. Germline V gene data show CDR1 as LGHNA and CDR2 as YSLEER. This CDR3 has 14 amino acids. Here the CDR3 reads CASSSTAFNQPQHF. The CDR3 bases are TGCGCCAGCAGCTCCACAGCTTTCAATCAGCCCCAGCATTTT.

CDR3: CASSSRRGYGYTF. CDR3 DNA: TGTGCCAGCTCATCGCGACGCGGCTATGGCTACACCTTC. This chain connects TRBV18 to TRBJ1-2, with no clear D. The V end was cut by 5 bases, the J end by 4 bases, with 11 bases between. Germline V gives CDR1 KGHSH, CDR2 LQKENI. The CDR3 runs 13 residues.

This sequence joins TRBV10-3 and TRBJ1-1, with TRBD1 identical over 7 bases. The ends lost 0 bases at V and 5 bases at J; junction bases unmatched: 6. The CDR3 contains 15 residues. CDR1 and CDR2 (germline): ENHRY, SYGVKD. The CDR3 loop is CAISESTGLGTEAFF. For the CDR3, the DNA is TGTGCCATCAGTGAGTCGACAGGGCTCGGAACTGAAGCTTTCTTT.

This sequence joins TRBV5-6 and TRBJ2-1, with 9 bases lining up with TRBD2. The CDR3 consists of 17 residues. V shed 4 bases and J 5 bases; nucleotides not matched to a gene: 13. CDR1 SGHDT and CDR2 YYEEEE come from the germline V gene. The CDR3 spells CASSLRLAVLDNNEQFF. CDR3 DNA sequence: TGTGCCAGCAGCCTAAGACTAGCGGTCCTAGATAACAATGAGCAGTTCTTC.

This chain connects TRBV7-9 to TRBJ2-5; TRBD2 is a possible D gene (6 bases). Germline loops: CDR1 SEHNR, CDR2 FQNEAQ (reference sequence). The CDR3 has 16 amino acids. Trimming took 7 bases from V and 1 from J, leaving 19 bases between them. As DNA, the CDR3 is TGTGCCAGCAACCCTCCGGGGGTGGTAGGCCAAGAGACCCAGTACTTC. Protein sequence: CASNPPGVVGQETQYF.

This clone has only one observation. At the DNA level, this CDR3 is encoded by other sequences in the same sample as well. J is TRBJ1-3 and V is TRBV9; tentatively, D is TRBD1 (5 bases). From germline, CDR1 is SGDLS and CDR2 YYNGEE. The CDR3 has 14 residues. Trimming left V 0 bases short and J 2 bases short, with 6 bases between. Written as DNA, the CDR3 is TGTGCCAGCAGCGTAGGGGGCCCTGGAAACACCATATATTTT. The encoded protein is CASSVGGPGNTIYF. Looking up the rest from reference TRBV9 and TRBJ1-3 gives the full variable domain: DSGVTQTPKHLITATGQRVTLRCSPRSGDLSVYWYQQSLDQGLQFLIQYYNGEERAKGNILERFSAQQFPDLHSELNLSSLELGDSALYFCASSVGGPGNTIYFGEGSWLTVV.

Written as DNA, the CDR3 is TGTGCCAGCAGTCAAGGGTGGGGCACTAATCAGCCCCAGCATTTT. Amino acid sequence: CASSQGWGTNQPQHF. The rearrangement joins TRBV27 to TRBJ1-5, with TRBD1 as a possible D gene (5 bases). V lost 5 bases, J lost 4 bases, and 15 bases lay in between. The CDR3 loop spans 15 amino acids. The germline gives CDR1 MNHEY, CDR2 SMNVEV (reference sequence).

J is TRBJ2-3 and V is TRBV27; the D call may be TRBD1 or TRBD2 (5 bases each). The CDR3 extends over 14 amino acids. CDR1 is MNHEY and CDR2 is SMNVEV in the germline V gene (reference sequence). The ends were cut back, 4 bases at V and 0 bases at J, with 8 bases in the middle. The CDR3 DNA reads TGTGCCAGCAGTTGGGGGTGGAGCACAGATACGCAGTATTTT. Amino acid sequence: CASSWGWSTDTQYF.

The CDR3 here is CASSLERGAAQETQYF. The CDR3, as DNA: TGTGCCAGCAGCTTGGAGAGAGGGGCAGCCCAAGAGACCCAGTACTTC. The chain carries TRBV7-2 and TRBJ2-5; D tentatively reads TRBD1 or TRBD2 (5 bases each). Germline values: CDR1 SGHTA, CDR2 FQGNSA. The CDR3 consists of 16 residues. The V gene lost 3 bases and the J gene lost 1 base, with 15 bases spanning the gap. Combining the CDR3 with reference TRBV7-2 and TRBJ2-5 gives the whole variable domain GAGVSQSPSNKVTEKGKDVELRCDPISGHTALYWYRQSLGQGLEFLIYFQGNSAPDKSGLPSDRFSAERTGGSVSTLTIQRTQQEDSAVYLCASSLERGAAQETQYFGPGTRLLVL.

V and J are TRBV19 and TRBJ2-3; 9 bases align to TRBD2. Germline assignment: CDR1 LNHDA and CDR2 SQIVND (reference sequence). There are 16 residues in the CDR3. V lost 4 bases, J lost 4 bases, and 9 bases stayed unmatched. The CDR3 spells CASSTSRLAVADTQYF. The CDR3 DNA is TGTGCCAGTAGTACCTCTCGACTAGCGGTAGCAGATACGCAGTATTTT.

The V and J genes are TRBV9 and TRBJ2-3; perhaps TRBD1 as D (6 bases). CDR1 and CDR2 (germline): SGDLS, YYNGEE. This CDR3 comprises 15 residues. The V end was cut by 0 bases, the J end by 4 bases, with 12 bases between. CDR3 DNA sequence: TGTGCCAGCAGCGTAGATGGCAGGGGATCAGATACGCAGTATTTT. Amino acid sequence: CASSVDGRGSDTQYF.

The V call is TRBV19, the J call TRBJ2-7, with D perhaps matching TRBD1 or TRBD2 (6 bases each). Per germline, CDR1 LNHDA and CDR2 SQIVND (reference sequence). Trimming took off 6 bases at V and 4 bases at J, with 16 bases between the two ends. This CDR3 is built from 14 residues. The CDR3 reads CASSPRGVPYEQYF. CDR3 nucleotide sequence: TGTGCCAGTAGCCCGAGGGGGGTCCCGTACGAGCAGTACTTC.

This chain joins TRBV7-2 and TRBJ2-3; possibly TRBD1 for D (6 bases). Germline values: CDR1 SGHTA, CDR2 FQGNSA. This CDR3 comprises 15 residues. V lost 5 bases and J lost 4, with 16 bases in between. The CDR3 region has the DNA TGTGCCAGCAGCCCCGTCCCAGGGGCCCCAGATACGCAGTATTTT. Translating it yields CASSPVPGAPDTQYF.

The rearrangement links TRBV19 to TRBJ2-5, with no clear D. V gave up 3 bases and J gave up 4 bases, with 15 bases separating them. CDR3 length equals 15 residues. Germline V lookup: CDR1 LNHDA, CDR2 SQIVND (reference sequence). The CDR3 here is CASSIRRSLIETQYF. CDR3 in DNA: TGTGCCAGTAGTATTCGGCGGAGCCTGATAGAGACCCAGTACTTC.

The chain links TRBV6-5 to TRBJ2-7; the match to TRBD1 covers 7 bases. Germline V CDR1 and CDR2: MNHEY, SVGAGI. Losses at the gene ends were 10 bases for V and 3 bases for J; bases not matched to a gene: 9. The CDR3 covers 13 residues. The CDR3 loop is CATRDSRYYEQYF. As DNA, the CDR3 is TGTGCCACCCGGGACAGTAGATACTACGAGCAGTACTTC.

The V gene is TRBV13, the J gene TRBJ2-1; D is perhaps TRBD1 (5 bases). Per germline, CDR1 PRHDT and CDR2 FYEKMQ (reference sequence). V was clipped by 11 bases and J by 6 bases, with 11 bases between them. The CDR3 spans 11 residues. The chain's CDR3 is CASRGGNEQFF. The CDR3 nucleotides are TGTGCCTCAAGGGGCGGCAATGAGCAGTTCTTC.

The chain carries TRBV19 and TRBJ1-2; tentatively, D is TRBD1 (5 bases). The CDR3 spans 12 residues. Trimming cost V 9 bases and J 3 bases, with 11 bases left between them. The germline V gene encodes CDR1 LNHDA and CDR2 SQIVND (reference sequence). CDR3 coding DNA: TGTGCCAGCCTCCGGGACGACTATGGCTACACCTTC. Its translation: CASLRDDYGYTF. Drawing the rest from reference TRBV19 and TRBJ1-2, the complete variable domain is DGGITQSPKYLFRKEGQNVTLSCEQNLNHDAMYWYRQDPGQGLRLIYYSQIVNDFQKGDIAEGYSVSREKKESFPLTVTSAQKNPTAFYLCASLRDDYGYTFGSGTRLTVV.

The genes are TRBV19 and TRBJ2-1; no clear D. The CDR3 contains 12 residues. Germline V gene sequence: CDR1 LNHDA, CDR2 SQIVND (reference sequence). Trimming took 6 bases from V and 12 from J, leaving 15 bases between them. CDR3 residues: CASSPFASRQFF. Here the CDR3 DNA reads TGTGCCAGTAGCCCCTTCGCTAGTAGGCAGTTCTTC.